This T cell receptor beta chain came from a study of control samples from healthy donors and cancer patients. Clones were sequenced by immunoSEQ multiplex PCR, and TCRdb holds only the in-frame ones, with some missing. The sample holds around 140,000 clones, 75% to 95% seen once. V gave up 2 bases and J gave up 0 bases, with 7 bases separating them. The CDR3 length is 13 residues. Germline V gene data show CDR1 as GTSNPN and CDR2 as SVGIG (reference sequence). This clone appeared once. This clonotype originated in a man aged 25-45 years in good health. What was sequenced was blood. The rearrangement links TRBV30 to TRBJ1-1; D remains unclear. The CDR3 here is CAWSPTMNTEAFF. CDR3 sequence (DNA): TGTGCCTGGAGTCCTACAATGAACACTGAAGCTTTCTTT.